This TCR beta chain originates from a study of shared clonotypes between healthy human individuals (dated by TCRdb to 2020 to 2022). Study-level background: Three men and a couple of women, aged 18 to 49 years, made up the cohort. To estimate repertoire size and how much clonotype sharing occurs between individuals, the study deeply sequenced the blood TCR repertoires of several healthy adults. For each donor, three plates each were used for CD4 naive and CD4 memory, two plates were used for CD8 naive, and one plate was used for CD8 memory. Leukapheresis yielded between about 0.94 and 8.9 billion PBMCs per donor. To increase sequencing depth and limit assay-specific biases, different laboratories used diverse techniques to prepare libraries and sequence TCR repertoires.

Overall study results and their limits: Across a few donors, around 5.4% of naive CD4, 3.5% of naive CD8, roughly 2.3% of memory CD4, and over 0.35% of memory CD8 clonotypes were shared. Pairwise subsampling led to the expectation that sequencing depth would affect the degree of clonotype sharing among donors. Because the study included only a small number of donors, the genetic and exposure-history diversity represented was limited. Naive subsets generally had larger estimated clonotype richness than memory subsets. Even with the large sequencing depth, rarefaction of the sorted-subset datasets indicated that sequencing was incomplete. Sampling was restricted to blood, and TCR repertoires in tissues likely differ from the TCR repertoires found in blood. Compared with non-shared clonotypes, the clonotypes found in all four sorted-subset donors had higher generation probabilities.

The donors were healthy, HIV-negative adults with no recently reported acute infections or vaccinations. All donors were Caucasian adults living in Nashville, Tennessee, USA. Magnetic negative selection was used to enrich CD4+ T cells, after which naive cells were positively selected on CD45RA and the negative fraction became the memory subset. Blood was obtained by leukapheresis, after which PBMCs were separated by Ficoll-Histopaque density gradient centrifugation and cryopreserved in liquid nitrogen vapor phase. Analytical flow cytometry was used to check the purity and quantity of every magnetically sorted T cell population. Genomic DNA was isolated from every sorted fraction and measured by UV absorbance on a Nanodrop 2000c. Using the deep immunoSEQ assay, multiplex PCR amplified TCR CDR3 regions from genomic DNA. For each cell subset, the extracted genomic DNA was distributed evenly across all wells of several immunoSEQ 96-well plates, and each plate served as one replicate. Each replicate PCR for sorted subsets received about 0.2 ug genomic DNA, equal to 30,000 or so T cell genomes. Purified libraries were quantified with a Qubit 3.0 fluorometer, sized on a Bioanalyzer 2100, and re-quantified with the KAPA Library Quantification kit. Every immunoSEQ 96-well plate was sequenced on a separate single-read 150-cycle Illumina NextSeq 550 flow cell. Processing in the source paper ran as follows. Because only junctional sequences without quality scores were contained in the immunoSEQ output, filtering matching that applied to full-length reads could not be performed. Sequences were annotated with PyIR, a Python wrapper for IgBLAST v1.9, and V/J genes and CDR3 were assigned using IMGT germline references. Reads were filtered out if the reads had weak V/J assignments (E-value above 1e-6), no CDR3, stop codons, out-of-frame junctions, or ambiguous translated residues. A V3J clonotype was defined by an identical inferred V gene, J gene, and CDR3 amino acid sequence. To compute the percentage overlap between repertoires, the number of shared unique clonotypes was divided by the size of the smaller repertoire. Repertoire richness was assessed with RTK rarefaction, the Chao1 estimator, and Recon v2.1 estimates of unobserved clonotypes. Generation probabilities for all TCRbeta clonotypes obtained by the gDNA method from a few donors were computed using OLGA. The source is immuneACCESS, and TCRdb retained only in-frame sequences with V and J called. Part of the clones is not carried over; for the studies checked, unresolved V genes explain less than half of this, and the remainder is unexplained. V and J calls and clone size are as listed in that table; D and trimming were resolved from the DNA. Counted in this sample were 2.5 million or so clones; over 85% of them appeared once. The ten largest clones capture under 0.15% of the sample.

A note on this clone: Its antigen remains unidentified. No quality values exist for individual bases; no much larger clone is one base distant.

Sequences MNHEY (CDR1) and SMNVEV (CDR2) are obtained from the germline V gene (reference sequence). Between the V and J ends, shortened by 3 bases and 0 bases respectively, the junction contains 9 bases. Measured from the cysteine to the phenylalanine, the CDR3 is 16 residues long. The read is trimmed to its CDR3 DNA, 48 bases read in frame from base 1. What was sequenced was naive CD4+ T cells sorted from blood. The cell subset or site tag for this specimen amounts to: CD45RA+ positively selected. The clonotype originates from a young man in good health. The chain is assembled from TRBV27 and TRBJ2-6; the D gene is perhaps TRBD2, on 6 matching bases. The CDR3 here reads CASSLRGLSGANVLTF. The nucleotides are TGTGCCAGCAGTTTGCGGGGCCTCTCTGGGGCCAACGTCCTGACTTTC.